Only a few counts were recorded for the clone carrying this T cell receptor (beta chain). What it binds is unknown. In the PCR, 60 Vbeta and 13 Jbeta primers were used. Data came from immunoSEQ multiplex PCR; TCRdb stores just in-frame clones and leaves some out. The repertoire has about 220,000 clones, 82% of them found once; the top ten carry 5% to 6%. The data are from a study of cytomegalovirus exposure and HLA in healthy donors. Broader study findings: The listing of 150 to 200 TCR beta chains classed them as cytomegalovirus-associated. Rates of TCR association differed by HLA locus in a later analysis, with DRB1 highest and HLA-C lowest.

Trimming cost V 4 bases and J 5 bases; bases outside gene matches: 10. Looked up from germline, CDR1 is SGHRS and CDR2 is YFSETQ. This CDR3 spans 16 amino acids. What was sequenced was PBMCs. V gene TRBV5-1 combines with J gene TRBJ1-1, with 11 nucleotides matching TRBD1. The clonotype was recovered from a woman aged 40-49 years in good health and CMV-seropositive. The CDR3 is CASSKGQGARQTEAFF. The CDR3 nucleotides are TGCGCCAGCAGCAAAGGACAGGGGGCAAGGCAGACTGAAGCTTTCTTT.